Included here is one TCR beta chain sequence, with context. The sample holds many counts of this clonotype. The target of this receptor is not known. Within one base of it there is no much larger clone, and no base qualities were kept. This beta chain slipped into a library made for alpha chains as a stray read, so its size is not meaningful. Preparation of the library involved 5' RACE. Sequencing used a NextSeq 500. In the TCR library protocol, a unique molecular identifier was attached to each TCR cDNA molecule so that PCR and sequencing errors could be corrected. The study's processing was this. TCR identification, UMI-based error correction and CDR3 extraction were all carried out with Decombinator tools. Expanded TCRs were defined as those above a frequency of 2 per 1,000, corresponding to the top 1% of the tumor frequency distribution. Expanded tumor TCRs statistically deemed absent (corrected P<0.05) from at least one tumor region were classed as regional, and all other expanded tumor TCRs were classed as ubiquitous. Renyi diversity was computed with the R vegan package after each repertoire had been subsampled 100 times to 5,000 TCRs. To build CDR3 similarity networks, amino acid triplet string-kernel similarity was used, and CDR3s were connected when their pairwise similarity was above 0.82. The public reads were reanalyzed by TCRdb: fastp trimming at Q25, MiXCR alignment, in-frame beta chains only. Merged by CDR3 protein, the rows form single entries marked with the most common genes and DNA. These V and J calls are TCRdb output, not the study's own analysis. The sample profile shows about 7,000 distinct CDR3 sequences; approximately 14% of them were found once. The top ten clonotypes cover roughly 8% of the sample.

The data originate from a study of spatial heterogeneity in lung cancer (dated by TCRdb to about 2019). Regarding the study in general: Beta-chain transcripts were consistently detected in greater numbers than alpha-chain transcripts, which likely reflected higher beta-chain transcript abundance. In tumor regions, TCR transcript counts showed a strong correlation with a T cell transcriptional module score from matched bulk RNA-seq. In the raw uncorrected reads, each unique combination of TCR and UMI appeared more than ten times on average. The study quantitatively compared TCR alpha and beta repertoires across multiple tumor regions, matched nontumor lung and blood in non-small cell lung cancer. TCR repertoire features were related to nonsynonymous mutation counts determined by whole-exome sequencing of tumor tissue. At surgery, roughly 220 tumor regions, around 65 matched nontumor lung samples and a few dozen PBMC samples were TCR-sequenced for both alpha and beta chains.

V sheds 3 bases and J sheds 5 bases, leaving 13 bases between their ends. The CDR3, from cysteine to phenylalanine, totals 14 residues. The read is trimmed to its CDR3 DNA, 42 bases read in frame from base 1. Per the germline V gene, SGHRS is the CDR1 and YFSETQ is the CDR2. Explained via the paper, the time point label denotes: sample taken at primary tumor resection. Donors were some 78 patients with early-stage, untreated non-small cell lung cancer from the lung TRACERx cohort. Without any cell sorting, TCR sequencing was performed on whole RNA extracted either from tumor and nontumor lung tissue or from cryopreserved PBMC samples. Only patients with enough RNA available from two or more tumor regions were chosen for TCR sequencing. A lung pathologist reviewed the tumor and adjacent nontumor lung specimens before the specimens were selected. What the study reported, not specific to this receptor: Confirming at a functional level the hypothesis that regional TCRs recognize regional mutations was considered to require additional single-cell paired TCR alpha and beta sequencing. TCR-seq coverage of tumor T cells was estimated at only 5.5% to 8.5% for alpha chains and 12% to 15% for beta chains. Counts of ubiquitous and regional expanded TCRs correlated with counts of ubiquitous and regional nonsynonymous mutations, respectively. The tumor nonsynonymous mutation count correlated with the number of expanded alpha and beta TCRs within the tumor.

The starting material was lung tumor tissue, obtained at surgery. This receptor chain uses TRBV5-1 and TRBJ2-3; TRBD1 is a weak D gene call, 6 bases matching. This receptor was identified in a male donor with early-stage non-small cell lung cancer. This receptor has the CDR3 CASSSGQGGDTQYF. The nucleotide sequence is given as TGCGCCAGCAGCTCGGGCCAAGGGGGAGATACGCAGTATTTT.